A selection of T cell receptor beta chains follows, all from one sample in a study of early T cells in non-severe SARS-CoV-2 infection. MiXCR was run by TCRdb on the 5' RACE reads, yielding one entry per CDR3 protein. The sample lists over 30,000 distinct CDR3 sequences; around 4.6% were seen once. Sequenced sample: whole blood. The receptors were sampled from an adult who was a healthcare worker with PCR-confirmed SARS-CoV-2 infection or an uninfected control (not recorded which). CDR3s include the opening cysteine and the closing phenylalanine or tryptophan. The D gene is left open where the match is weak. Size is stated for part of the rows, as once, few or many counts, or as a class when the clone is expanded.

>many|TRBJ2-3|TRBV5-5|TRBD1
TGTGCCAGCAGTTTCAGGGGGTTTTCCACAGATACGCAGTATTTT
CASSFRGFSTDTQYF
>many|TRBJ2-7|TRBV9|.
TGTGCCAGCAGCCCTTGGGGGGCTGCAACCTACGAGCAGTACTTC
CASSPWGAATYEQYF
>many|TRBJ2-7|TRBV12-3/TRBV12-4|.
TGTGCCAGCAGCTTAAGAATTCTTCCCTACGAGCAGTACTTC
CASSLRILPYEQYF
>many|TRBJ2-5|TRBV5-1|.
TGCGCCAGCAGCGTCGGGATTCAAGAGACCCAGTACTTC
CASSVGIQETQYF
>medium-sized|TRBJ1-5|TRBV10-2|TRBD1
TGCGCCAGCAGTGAGAGCGGGCGACAGGGGGATCAGCCCCAGCATTTT
CASSESGRQGDQPQHF
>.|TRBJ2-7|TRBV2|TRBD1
TGTGCCAGCAGCCGGGACAGGGGGTACGAGCAGTACTTC
CASSRDRGYEQYF
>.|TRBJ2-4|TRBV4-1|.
TGCGCCAGCAGCCAAGAAACGGGGAGGACCAAAAACATTCAGTACTTC
CASSQETGRTKNIQYF
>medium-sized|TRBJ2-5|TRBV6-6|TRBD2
TGTGCCAGCAGTTCTACTAGCGGGCAAGAGACCCAGTACTTC
CASSSTSGQETQYF
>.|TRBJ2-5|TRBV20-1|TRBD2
TGCAGTGCTAGAGGTTGGGGACTAGCGGGGGAGACCCAGTACTTC
CSARGWGLAGETQYF
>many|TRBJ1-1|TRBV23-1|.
TGCGCCAGCCGGCGGTGGGGGCGACCTAACACTGAAGCTTTCTTT
CASRRWGRPNTEAFF
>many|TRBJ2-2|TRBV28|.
TGTGCCAGCCAACGTCCGTTCACCGGGGAGCTGTTTTTT
CASQRPFTGELFF
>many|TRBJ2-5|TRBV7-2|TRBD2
TGTGCCAGCAGCCCGACCGGGACTACCCCGGAGACCCAGTACTTC
CASSPTGTTPETQYF